This T cell receptor (beta chain) emerged from a study of response to subunit inactivated influenza vaccine (dated by TCRdb to about 2018). Context from the whole study: To follow how T cells responded to a trivalent subunit inactivated influenza vaccine, the researchers relied on deep quantitative profiling of the T cell receptor repertoire.

This clonotype showed up just a few times. Its antigen is currently not known. No much larger clone exists at a distance of one base, and base qualities are not known. Summary of the overall study and its limitations: The authors proposed that each seasonal influenza vaccination may bring in only a limited number of new T cells.

To prepare the library, RT-PCR was applied. The sequencer listed for this sample is Illumina HiSeq 2500. TCRdb trimmed the raw reads at Q25, called clones with MiXCR and kept productive beta chains. A single entry per CDR3 protein holds the most common genes and DNA from its merged rows. For this sample there are roughly 760,000 distinct CDR3 sequences; 21% appear just once. 10% of the sample belongs to the ten largest clones. The clonotype originates from a man in his fifties who received an inactivated influenza vaccine. Donor details come from another sample of the same person, matched by shared clones. This sample comprised PBMCs from blood, obtained around 5 days after vaccination.

The CDR3: CASSYEGLGTEAFF. The sequenced DNA: TGTGCCAGCAGCTATGAGGGTTTAGGCACTGAAGCTTTCTTT. This chain is built from TRBV7-9 and TRBJ1-1; no confident D gene assignment can be made. According to the germline V gene (reference sequence), CDR1 reads SEHNR and CDR2 reads FQNEAQ. Trimming takes 4 bases from V and 4 bases from J, and the germline ends sit 13 bases apart. Its CDR3 holds 14 amino acids, cysteine through phenylalanine. The entry retains the CDR3 DNA only, 42 bases that are in frame from base 1.